Listed below are T cell receptor beta chains from one sample, sequenced in a study of blood T cell repertoires in COVID-19. TCRdb's copy holds only in-frame clones and misses some; the assay was immunoSEQ multiplex PCR. The data show about 430,000 clones, roughly nine tenths seen once. The sample was PBMCs or T cells enriched from blood (not recorded which). The receptors come from a man younger than 45 who had recovered from COVID-19. The CDR3 runs from the conserved cysteine through the conserved F or W. The D gene is left open where the match is weak. Clone sizes are given selectively: once, few, many, or a class where the clone is expanded.

-,TRBD1,TRBV5-1,TRBJ2-5,TGCGCCAGCAGTCTAGGGTCGAGGACAGGAATACAAGAGACCCAGTACTTC,CASSLGSRTGIQETQYF
once,-,TRBV7-3,TRBJ2-1,TGTGCCAGCAGCTTAAGCGGTTCTAGCGGAACCCAAGGGGGCTACAATGAGCAGTTCTTC,CASSLSGSSGTQGGYNEQFF
once,-,TRBV7-9,TRBJ2-2,TGTGCCAGCAGCTTATTTCTAAACACCGGGGAGCTGTTTTTT,CASSLFLNTGELFF
once,TRBD1,TRBV18,TRBJ1-5,TGTGCCAGCTCACCGGGACAGGGGCATCAGCCCCAGCATTTT,CASSPGQGHQPQHF
-,-,TRBV19,TRBJ2-1,TGTGCCAGTAGTCCCCGGGGAGGGGGCTCCTACAATGAGCAGTTCTTC,CASSPRGGGSYNEQFF
-,TRBD2,TRBV28,TRBJ2-1,TGTGCCAGCAGTTTTTTTTGGCGGGGGGGCTACAATGAGCAGTTCTTC,CASSFFWRGGYNEQFF
-,-,TRBV4-1,TRBJ2-7,TGCGCCAGCAGCCAAGAGGGTAGCGACTACGAGCAGTACTTC,CASSQEGSDYEQYF
few,-,TRBV7-2,TRBJ2-7,TGTGCCAGCAGCAATCGGACTCCTACCTACGAGCAGTACTTC,CASSNRTPTYEQYF
-,TRBD1,TRBV25-1,TRBJ2-7,TGTGCCAGCAGTGCGACAGGGGCGACCTACGAGCAGTACTTC,CASSATGATYEQYF
-,-,TRBV7-2,TRBJ1-5,TGTGCCAGCAGCTTAGCTCTGGGAGGAGGTAGCAATCAGCCCCAGCATTTT,CASSLALGGGSNQPQHF
-,TRBD2,TRBV5-1,TRBJ2-3,TGCGCCAGCAGCTTGGCCGGGGGGTACACAGATACGCAGTATTTT,CASSLAGGYTDTQYF
-,TRBD1,TRBV6-2/TRBV6-3,TRBJ2-7,TGTGCCAGCAGTAAGCCCGGGACAGAGTACGAGCAGTACTTC,CASSKPGTEYEQYF
-,TRBD2,TRBV27,TRBJ2-1,TGTGCCAGCAGCCGCGATCTAGCGGGAGCCTACAATGAGCAGTTCTTC,CASSRDLAGAYNEQFF
-,TRBD1,TRBV11-2,TRBJ1-2,TGTGCCAGCAGCTTAGTAGGGACAGGGGGAAACTATGGCTACACCTTC,CASSLVGTGGNYGYTF
-,TRBD1,TRBV23-1,TRBJ1-5,TGCGCCAGCGGCCCGCGGGACAGGGGTCAGCCCCAGCATTTT,CASGPRDRGQPQHF
-,-,TRBV29-1,TRBJ2-1,TGCAGCGTTGAAGAACTAGGCGACTACAATGAGCAGTTCTTC,CSVEELGDYNEQFF
-,-,TRBV19,TRBJ1-6,TGTGCCAGTAGTTCAGGGAATTCACCCCTCCACTTT,CASSSGNSPLHF
-,TRBD1,TRBV6-6,TRBJ1-6,TGTGCCAGCCGGGAGTCGGGACAGGGTGGTTCACCCCTCCACTTT,CASRESGQGGSPLHF
-,-,TRBV5-6,TRBJ1-5,TGTGCCAGCAGCTTGTCGGGGTTTTTGGGGTCCAATCAGCCCCAGCATTTT,CASSLSGFLGSNQPQHF
-,-,TRBV7-9,TRBJ2-5,TGTGCCAGCAGCTTAGCCGGGACACAAGAGACCCAGTACTTC,CASSLAGTQETQYF
-,TRBD2,TRBV5-5,TRBJ2-1,TGTGCCAGCAGCAGTATAGCGGGAGGGCGGAACAATGAGCAGTTCTTC,CASSSIAGGRNNEQFF
-,TRBD2,TRBV18,TRBJ2-1,TGTGCCAGCTCACCCACGGGGGAGGGGGAGCAGTTCTTC,CASSPTGEGEQFF
-,TRBD1,TRBV29-1,TRBJ1-3,TGCAGCGTGTGGACAGGGGGCGTTGGGAACACCATATATTTT,CSVWTGGVGNTIYF
-,-,TRBV7-9,TRBJ2-7,TGTGCCAGCAGCCCCCAGGGCGTAGCGGAGACGTACGAGCAGTACTTC,CASSPQGVAETYEQYF
-,TRBD1,TRBV5-4,TRBJ1-2,TGTGCCAGCAGCCCGGACAGGTCCTATGGCTACACCTTC,CASSPDRSYGYTF
-,-,TRBV7-9,TRBJ2-7,TGTGCCAGCAGCTTGGGAGCCGGGGGCTCCTACGAGCAGTACTTC,CASSLGAGGSYEQYF
once,-,TRBV11-3,TRBJ2-3,TGTGCCAGCAGCCCGCGGACTGGGGGGGATACGCAGTATTTT,CASSPRTGGDTQYF
-,-,TRBV2,TRBJ2-2,TGTGCCAGCAAAATCCCGCAGGGGACCGGGGAGCTGTTTTTT,CASKIPQGTGELFF
-,TRBD1,TRBV7-9,TRBJ1-2,TGTGCCAGCAGTTCACACCTACAGGGGAGCGGCTACACCTTC,CASSSHLQGSGYTF
-,TRBD1,TRBV30,TRBJ1-4,TGTGCCTGGAGCGTTAGCAGGGGGTCTAATGAAAAACTGTTTTTT,CAWSVSRGSNEKLFF
-,TRBD1,TRBV10-3,TRBJ2-7,TGTGCCTCCCGTCCTGGGACAGGGGGCATCTACGAGCAGTACTTC,CASRPGTGGIYEQYF
-,-,TRBV4-1,TRBJ1-2,TGCGCCAGCAGCCAACTCGACACGTTAAATGGCTACACCTTC,CASSQLDTLNGYTF
-,-,TRBV28,TRBJ1-5,TGTGCCAGCAGTTTTCAGCAGGGCCAAGATACGAATCAGCCCCAGCATTTT,CASSFQQGQDTNQPQHF
-,TRBD1,TRBV27,TRBJ2-5,TGTGCCAGCAGTTTGGGGACAGGGCAACGAGAGACCCAGTACTTC,CASSLGTGQRETQYF
-,-,TRBV28,TRBJ2-7,TGTGCCAGCAGTTTTCGGAGTACCTACGAGCAGTACTTC,CASSFRSTYEQYF
-,TRBD2,TRBV3-1/TRBV3-2,TRBJ2-3,TGTGCCAGCAGCCACAGCGGGAGGTTCGATACGCAGTATTTT,CASSHSGRFDTQYF
-,-,TRBV4-1,TRBJ1-3,TGCGCCAGCAGCCGAGACGACAGACGCTCTGGAAACACCATATATTTT,CASSRDDRRSGNTIYF
-,-,TRBV5-5,TRBJ1-5,TGTGCCAGCAGCAACAGTTATAGCAATCAGCCCCAGCATTTT,CASSNSYSNQPQHF
-,-,TRBV6-5,TRBJ1-5,TGTGCCAGCAGTTCTCCTCGATGGGAGGGCAATCAGCCCCAGCATTTT,CASSSPRWEGNQPQHF
-,-,TRBV19,TRBJ1-1,TGTGCCAGTAGTCCCATACCGGGCGGGAGCGCTGAAGCTTTCTTT,CASSPIPGGSAEAFF
-,-,TRBV6-2/TRBV6-3,TRBJ2-3,TGTGCCAGCAGTCAAGTCGGGTTAGATACGCAGTATTTT,CASSQVGLDTQYF
-,TRBD1,TRBV6-5,TRBJ1-2,TGTGCCAGCAGCCAAGGGACAGGATGGAATGGCTACACCTTC,CASSQGTGWNGYTF
-,-,TRBV7-6,TRBJ2-3,TGTGCCAGCAGCCCCGGTAGCACAGATACGCAGTATTTT,CASSPGSTDTQYF
-,TRBD2,TRBV4-1,TRBJ2-3,TGCGCCAGCAGCCAATACGGGGGGGCAAGCACAGATACGCAGTATTTT,CASSQYGGASTDTQYF
-,TRBD1,TRBV5-1,TRBJ2-2,TGCGCCAGCAGCTTGAGGCCTCCCGGGACAGGGAACACCGGGGAGCTGTTTTTT,CASSLRPPGTGNTGELFF
-,TRBD1,TRBV13,TRBJ2-5,TGTGCCAGCAGCTTAGTAGGACAGGGGGCTCAGGAGACCCAGTACTTC,CASSLVGQGAQETQYF
-,-,TRBV7-8,TRBJ2-1,TGTGCCAGCAGCACCCTAGCTTTGGCCTACAATGAGCAGTTCTTC,CASSTLALAYNEQFF
once,-,TRBV5-4,TRBJ2-2,TGTGCCAGCAGCCCCGTGGAGGGGCCAAACACCGGGGAGCTGTTTTTT,CASSPVEGPNTGELFF